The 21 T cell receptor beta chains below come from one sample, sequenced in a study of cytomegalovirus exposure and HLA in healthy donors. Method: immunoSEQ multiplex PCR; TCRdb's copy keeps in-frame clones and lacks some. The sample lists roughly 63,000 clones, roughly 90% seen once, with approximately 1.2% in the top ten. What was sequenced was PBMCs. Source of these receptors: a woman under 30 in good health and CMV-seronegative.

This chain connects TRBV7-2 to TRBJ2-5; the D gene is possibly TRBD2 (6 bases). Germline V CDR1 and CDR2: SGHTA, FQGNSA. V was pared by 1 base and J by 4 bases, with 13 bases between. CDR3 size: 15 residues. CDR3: CASSLEPGSRETQYF. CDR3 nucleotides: TGTGCCAGCAGCTTAGAACCCGGGAGCAGAGAGACCCAGTACTTC.

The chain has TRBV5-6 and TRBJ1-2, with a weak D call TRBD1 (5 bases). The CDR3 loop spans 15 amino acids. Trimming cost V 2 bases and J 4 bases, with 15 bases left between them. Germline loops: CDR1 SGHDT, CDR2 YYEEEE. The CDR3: CASSLFGGLSYGYTF. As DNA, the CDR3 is TGTGCCAGCAGCTTATTCGGGGGTCTGAGCTATGGCTACACCTTC.

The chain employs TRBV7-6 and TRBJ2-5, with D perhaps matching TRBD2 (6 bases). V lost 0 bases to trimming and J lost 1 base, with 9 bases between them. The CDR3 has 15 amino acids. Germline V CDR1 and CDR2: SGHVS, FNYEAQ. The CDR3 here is CASSLAAGFQETQYF. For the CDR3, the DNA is TGTGCCAGCAGCTTAGCGGCGGGGTTCCAAGAGACCCAGTACTTC.

CDR3 residues: CASSLWGQGNTEAFF. The CDR3 bases are TGTGCCAGCAGTTTATGGGGGCAGGGGAACACTGAAGCTTTCTTT. V gene TRBV28 combines with J gene TRBJ1-1, with D tentatively TRBD1 (5 bases). V was trimmed by 0 bases and J by 1 base, leaving 9 bases between them. Germline CDR1 and CDR2: MDHEN and SYDVKM. The CDR3 loop spans 15 amino acids.

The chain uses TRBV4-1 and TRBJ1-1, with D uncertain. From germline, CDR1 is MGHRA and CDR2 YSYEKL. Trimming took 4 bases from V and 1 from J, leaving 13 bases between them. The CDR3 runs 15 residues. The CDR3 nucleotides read TGCGCCAGCAGCCCACCTGTTCGAGGGAACACTGAAGCTTTCTTT. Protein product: CASSPPVRGNTEAFF.

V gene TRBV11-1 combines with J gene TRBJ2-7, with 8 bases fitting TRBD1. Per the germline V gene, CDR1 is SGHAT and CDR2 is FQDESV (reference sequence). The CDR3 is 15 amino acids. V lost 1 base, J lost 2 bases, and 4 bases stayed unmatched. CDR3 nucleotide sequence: TGTGCCAGCAGCTTAGTGACAGGGGATCCCTACGAGCAGTACTTC. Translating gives CASSLVTGDPYEQYF. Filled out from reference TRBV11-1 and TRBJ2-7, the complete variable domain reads EAEVAQSPRYKITEKSQAVAFWCDPISGHATLYWYRQILGQGPELLVQFQDESVVDDSQLPKDRFSAERLKGVDSTLKIQPAELGDSAMYLCASSLVTGDPYEQYFGPGTRLTVT.

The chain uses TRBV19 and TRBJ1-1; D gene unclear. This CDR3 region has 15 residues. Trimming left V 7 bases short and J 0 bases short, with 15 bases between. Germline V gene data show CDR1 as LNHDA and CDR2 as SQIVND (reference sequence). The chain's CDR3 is CASKSVTDMNTEAFF. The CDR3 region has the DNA TGTGCCAGTAAATCGGTTACAGATATGAACACTGAAGCTTTCTTT. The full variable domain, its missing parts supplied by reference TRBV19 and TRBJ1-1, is DGGITQSPKYLFRKEGQNVTLSCEQNLNHDAMYWYRQDPGQGLRLIYYSQIVNDFQKGDIAEGYSVSREKKESFPLTVTSAQKNPTAFYLCASKSVTDMNTEAFFGQGTRLTVV.

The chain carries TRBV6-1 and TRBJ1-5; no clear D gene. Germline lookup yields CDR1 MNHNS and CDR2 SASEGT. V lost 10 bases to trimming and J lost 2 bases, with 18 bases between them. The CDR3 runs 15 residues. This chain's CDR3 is CATSFSGSGNQPQHF. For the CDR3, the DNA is TGTGCCACCTCCTTTTCGGGGTCGGGCAATCAGCCCCAGCATTTT.

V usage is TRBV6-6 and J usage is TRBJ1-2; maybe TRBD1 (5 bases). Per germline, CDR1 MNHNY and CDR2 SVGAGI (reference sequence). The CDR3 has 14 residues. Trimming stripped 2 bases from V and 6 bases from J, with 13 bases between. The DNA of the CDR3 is TGTGCCAGCAGTTACGAGGGCGGGGGGGATGGCTACACCTTC. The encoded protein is CASSYEGGGDGYTF.

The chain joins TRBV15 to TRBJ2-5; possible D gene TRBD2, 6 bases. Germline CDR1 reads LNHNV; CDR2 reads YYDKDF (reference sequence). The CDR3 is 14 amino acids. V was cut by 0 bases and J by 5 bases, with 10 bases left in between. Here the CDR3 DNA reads TGTGCCACCAGCAGAGATCGGGGGAGCGAGACCCAGTACTTC. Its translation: CATSRDRGSETQYF.

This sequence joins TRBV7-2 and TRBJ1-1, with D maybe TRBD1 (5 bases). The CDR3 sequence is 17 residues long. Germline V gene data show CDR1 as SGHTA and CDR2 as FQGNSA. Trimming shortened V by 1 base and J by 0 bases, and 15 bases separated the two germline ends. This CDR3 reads CASSLGHGGTVNTEAFF. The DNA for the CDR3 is TGTGCCAGCAGCTTAGGGCATGGGGGGACGGTGAACACTGAAGCTTTCTTT.

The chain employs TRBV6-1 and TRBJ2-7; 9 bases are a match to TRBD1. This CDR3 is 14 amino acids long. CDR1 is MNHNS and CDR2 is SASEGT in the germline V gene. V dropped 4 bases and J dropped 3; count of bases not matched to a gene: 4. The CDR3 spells CASSGGQGSYEQYF. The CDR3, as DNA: TGTGCCAGCAGTGGCGGACAGGGGAGCTACGAGCAGTACTTC.

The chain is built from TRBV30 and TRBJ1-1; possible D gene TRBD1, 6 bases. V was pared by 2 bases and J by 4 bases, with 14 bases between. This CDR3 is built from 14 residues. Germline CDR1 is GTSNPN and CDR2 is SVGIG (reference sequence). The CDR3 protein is CAWSRGGSRTEAFF. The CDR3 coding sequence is TGTGCCTGGAGTAGGGGGGGTAGCCGCACTGAAGCTTTCTTT.

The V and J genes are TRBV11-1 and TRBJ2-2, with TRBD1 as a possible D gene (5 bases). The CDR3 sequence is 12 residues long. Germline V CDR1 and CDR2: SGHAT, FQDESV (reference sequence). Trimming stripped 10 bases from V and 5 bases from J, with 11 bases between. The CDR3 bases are TGTGCCACCAACTCAGGGACCGGGGAGCTGTTTTTT. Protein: CATNSGTGELFF.

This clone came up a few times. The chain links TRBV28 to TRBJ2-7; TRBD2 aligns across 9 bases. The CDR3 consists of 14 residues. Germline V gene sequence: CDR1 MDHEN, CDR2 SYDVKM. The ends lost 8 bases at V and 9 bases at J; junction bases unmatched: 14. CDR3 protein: CASQASGAVGRQYF. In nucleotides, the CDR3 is TGTGCCAGCCAGGCTAGCGGGGCAGTCGGGAGGCAGTACTTC.

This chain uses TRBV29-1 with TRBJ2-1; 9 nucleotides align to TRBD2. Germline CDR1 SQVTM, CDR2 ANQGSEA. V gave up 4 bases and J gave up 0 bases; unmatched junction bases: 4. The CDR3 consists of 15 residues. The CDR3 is CSVGLADSSYNEQFF. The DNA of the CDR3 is TGCAGCGTTGGACTAGCGGATAGCTCCTACAATGAGCAGTTCTTC.

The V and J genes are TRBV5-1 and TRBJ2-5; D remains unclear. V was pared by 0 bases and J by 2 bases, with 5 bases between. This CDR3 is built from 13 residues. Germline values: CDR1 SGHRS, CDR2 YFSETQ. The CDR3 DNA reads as TGCGCCAGCAGCTTGGCGACTCAAGAGACCCAGTACTTC. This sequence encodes CASSLATQETQYF.

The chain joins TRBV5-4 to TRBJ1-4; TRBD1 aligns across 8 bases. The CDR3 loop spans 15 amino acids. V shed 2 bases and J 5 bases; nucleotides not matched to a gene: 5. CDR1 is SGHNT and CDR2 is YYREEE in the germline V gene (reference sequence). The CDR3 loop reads CASSLRRQGNEKLFF. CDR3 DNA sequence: TGTGCCAGCAGCTTACGGAGACAGGGGAATGAAAAACTGTTTTTT.

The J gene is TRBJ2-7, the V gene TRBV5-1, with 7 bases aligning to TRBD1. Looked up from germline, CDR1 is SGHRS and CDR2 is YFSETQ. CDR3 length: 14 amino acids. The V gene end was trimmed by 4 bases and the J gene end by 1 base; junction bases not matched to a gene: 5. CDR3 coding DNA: TGCGCCAGCAGCCCGCGACAGGGATCCTACGAGCAGTACTTC. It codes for CASSPRQGSYEQYF.

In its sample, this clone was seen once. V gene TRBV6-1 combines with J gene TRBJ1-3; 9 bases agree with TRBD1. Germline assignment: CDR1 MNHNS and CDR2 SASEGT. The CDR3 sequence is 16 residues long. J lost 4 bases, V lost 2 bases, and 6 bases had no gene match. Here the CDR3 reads CASSEWTGASGNTIYF. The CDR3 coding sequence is TGTGCCAGCAGTGAATGGACAGGGGCATCCGGAAACACCATATATTTT.

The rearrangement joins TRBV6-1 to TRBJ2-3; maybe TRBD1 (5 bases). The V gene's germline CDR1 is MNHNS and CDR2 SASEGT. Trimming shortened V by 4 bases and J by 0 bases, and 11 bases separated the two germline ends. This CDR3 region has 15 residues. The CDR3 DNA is TGTGCCAGCAGTGTAGACAGAACTAGCACAGATACGCAGTATTTT. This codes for CASSVDRTSTDTQYF.